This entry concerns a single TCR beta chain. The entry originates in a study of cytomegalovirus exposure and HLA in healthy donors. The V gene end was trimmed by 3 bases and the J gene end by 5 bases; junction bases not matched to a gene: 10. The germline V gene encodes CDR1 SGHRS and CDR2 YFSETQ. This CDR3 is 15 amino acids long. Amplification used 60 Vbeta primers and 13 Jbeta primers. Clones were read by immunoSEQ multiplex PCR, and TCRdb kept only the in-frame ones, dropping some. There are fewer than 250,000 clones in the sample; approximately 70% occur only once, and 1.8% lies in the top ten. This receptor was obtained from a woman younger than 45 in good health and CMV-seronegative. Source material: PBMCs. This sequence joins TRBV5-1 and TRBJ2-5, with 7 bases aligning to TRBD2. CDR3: CASSSSTSLGETQYF. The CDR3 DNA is TGCGCCAGCAGCTCTTCGACTAGCCTAGGGGAGACCCAGTACTTC.